This T cell receptor beta chain was profiled in a study of cytomegalovirus exposure and HLA in healthy donors. PCR used 60 Vbeta primers and 13 Jbeta primers. Profiling relied on immunoSEQ multiplex PCR, and the TCRdb table lists in-frame clones only, not all of them. This sample has under 35,000 clones, with 40% to 45% found just once. Germline V CDR1 and CDR2: MGHRA, YSYEKL. The CDR3 has 14 amino acids. V was shortened by 4 bases and J by 5 bases, with 12 bases between the two germline ends. Sequenced input: PBMCs. V is TRBV4-1 and J is TRBJ1-5; D not certain. This sequence originates from a woman between 50 and 59 years old in good health and CMV-seronegative. The CDR3 DNA is TGCGCCAGCAGCCCCTGGCGGGTTGATCAGCCCCAGCATTTT. Protein sequence: CASSPWRVDQPQHF.